These T cell receptor beta chains were read from a single sample in a study of blood T cell repertoires in COVID-19. The repertoire was sequenced with immunoSEQ multiplex PCR; TCRdb's copy has only in-frame clones and lacks some. The table includes roughly 100,000 clones, roughly 86% detected once. Input material: peripheral blood. The source of these receptors is a human donor in a cohort sampled during active COVID-19. Both conserved end residues are part of each CDR3. The D gene is left open where the match is weak. Expanded clones are given a class, and other clones once, few, many or no size at all.

v_gene	j_gene	d_gene	abundance	CDR3nt	CDR3aa
TRBV3-1/TRBV3-2	TRBJ1-6	-	-	TGTGCCAGCAGCCAACACAGGACTAATTCACCCCTCCACTTT	CASSQHRTNSPLHF
TRBV5-6	TRBJ1-2	TRBD1	once	TGTGCCAGCAGGCCCCGGGACAGGGGGCTCTATGGCTACACCTTC	CASRPRDRGLYGYTF
TRBV4-1	TRBJ1-2	-	-	TGCGCCAGCAGCCAAGAGCAGGGCGGTGGCTACACCTTC	CASSQEQGGGYTF
TRBV6-6	TRBJ1-1	-	-	TGTGCCAGCAGTTACAGGGGTCACAACACTGAAGCTTTCTTT	CASSYRGHNTEAFF
TRBV19	TRBJ1-2	-	-	TGTGCCAGTAGTATCCTCAGGGTGGTGAACTATGGCTACACCTTC	CASSILRVVNYGYTF
TRBV5-1	TRBJ2-1	TRBD2	-	TGCGCCAGCCGAACTAGCGGGGGGTCCTACAATGAGCAGTTCTTC	CASRTSGGSYNEQFF
TRBV30	TRBJ1-2	TRBD1	-	TGTGCCTGGAGAAGACTACAGGGGATAGAGTATGGCTACACCTTC	CAWRRLQGIEYGYTF
TRBV15	TRBJ2-5	-	-	TGTGCCACCAGCAGTAGAATTCAGGGGGGAGTGGAGACCCAGTACTTC	CATSSRIQGGVETQYF
TRBV19	TRBJ1-1	-	-	TGTGCCAGTAGTATTGTCTTGGCAGGGGCCACTGAAGCTTTCTTT	CASSIVLAGATEAFF
TRBV7-9	TRBJ2-7	TRBD1	-	TGTGCCAGCAGCCTATGGACAGGGGGGAACGAGCAGTACTTC	CASSLWTGGNEQYF
TRBV7-2	TRBJ1-2	-	-	TGTGCCAGCAGCTTTCAGTCAGGGTACGGCTACACCTTC	CASSFQSGYGYTF
TRBV11-2	TRBJ2-3	-	-	TGTGCCAGCAGCTCCCCCGACAGGCCTCCCACAGATACGCAGTATTTT	CASSSPDRPPTDTQYF
TRBV7-7	TRBJ1-1	TRBD1	-	TGTGCCAGCAGCCCCTGGACAGGGGGCAGAACTGAAGCTTTCTTT	CASSPWTGGRTEAFF
TRBV2	TRBJ2-5	TRBD1	-	TGTGCCAGCAGGGAAACAGGGGTTGGTGGAGAGACCCAGTACTTC	CASRETGVGGETQYF
TRBV5-8	TRBJ1-1	TRBD1	-	TGTGCCAGCAACCAACGGACAGGGAACACTGAAGCTTTCTTT	CASNQRTGNTEAFF
TRBV19	TRBJ1-4	-	-	TGTGCCAGTAGTAAAGGGGGTTTGTATGAAAAACTGTTTTTT	CASSKGGLYEKLFF
TRBV18	TRBJ2-2	-	-	TGTGCCAGCTCACCAAACGCGGGAAGCAACACCGGGGAGCTGTTTTTT	CASSPNAGSNTGELFF
TRBV19	TRBJ1-5	TRBD1	-	TGTGCCAGTAGCCCAGGACAGGGGAATCAGCCCCAGCATTTT	CASSPGQGNQPQHF
TRBV19	TRBJ1-5	-	-	TGTGCCAGTAGTTTCGGACTACACAATCAGCCCCAGCATTTT	CASSFGLHNQPQHF
TRBV6-5	TRBJ2-1	-	once	TGTGCCAGCAGATCATCGCCCCCAGTCTACAATGAGCAGTTCTTC	CASRSSPPVYNEQFF
TRBV2	TRBJ1-4	TRBD1	few	TGTGCCAGCACTCAACAGGGGTCTAATGAAAAACTGTTTTTT	CASTQQGSNEKLFF
TRBV18	TRBJ2-7	-	-	TGTGCCAGCTCAACCAGTCAGGGAACCTCCTACGAGCAGTACTTC	CASSTSQGTSYEQYF
TRBV7-3	TRBJ1-5	-	few	TGTGCCAGCAGCTTATCCCCGGGTGAGCAGCCCCAGCATTTT	CASSLSPGEQPQHF
TRBV3-1/TRBV3-2	TRBJ2-5	-	-	TGTGCCAGCAGCCGGACTAACAAGAGAGCCCAGTACTTC	CASSRTNKRAQYF
TRBV7-8	TRBJ2-2	-	-	TGTGCCAGCAGGCGAGACAACCGTTACGCGAACACCGGGGAGCTGTTTTTT	CASRRDNRYANTGELFF
TRBV29-1	TRBJ2-1	TRBD1	-	TGCAGCGTTTGGACAGGGGCGTTTTACAATGAGCAGTTCTTC	CSVWTGAFYNEQFF
TRBV6-4	TRBJ2-1	-	few	TGTGCCAGCGCTCATTGGCTAGCGCACAATGAGCAGTTCTTC	CASAHWLAHNEQFF
TRBV5-1	TRBJ2-7	TRBD1	-	TGCGCCAGCAGCAGGACAGGGCGACCCGCCTACGAGCAGTACTTC	CASSRTGRPAYEQYF
TRBV7-8	TRBJ1-3	TRBD1	-	TGTGCCAGCAGACTCGGGGTAGGGGGCGGAAACACCATATATTTT	CASRLGVGGGNTIYF
TRBV7-2	TRBJ1-3	-	-	TGTGCCAGCAGCTTCTTGGGGGGGGGTAATGGAAACACCATATATTTT	CASSFLGGGNGNTIYF
TRBV19	TRBJ1-5	TRBD1	-	TGTGCCAGTAGTATGTCCCAACGGGAGGGGGCTTATAGCAATCAGCCCCAGCATTTT	CASSMSQREGAYSNQPQHF
TRBV7-2	TRBJ1-4	-	-	TGTGCCAGCAGCTTAGATTCAGAAAAACTGTTTTTT	CASSLDSEKLFF
TRBV7-2	TRBJ1-6	TRBD1	few	TGTGCCAGCAGTCCACTGCAGGGGGCGGTTTCACCCCTCCACTTT	CASSPLQGAVSPLHF
TRBV11-3	TRBJ1-3	TRBD1	few	TGTGCCAGCAGCGGCCGGACAGGCGACTCTGGAAACACCATATATTTT	CASSGRTGDSGNTIYF
TRBV4-1	TRBJ2-7	TRBD1	-	TGCGCCAGCAGCCAAGTGAGGGCAGGGGGCTCCTACGAGCAGTACTTC	CASSQVRAGGSYEQYF
TRBV7-2	TRBJ1-2	TRBD1	-	TGTGCCAGCAGCCAACAACCGGGACAGGGGGCGCGGGGCTACACCTTC	CASSQQPGQGARGYTF
TRBV13	TRBJ1-4	TRBD1	-	TGTGCCAGCAGCTTAAGGAGGGGGCGTTTTGGTGAAAAACTGTTTTTT	CASSLRRGRFGEKLFF
TRBV7-8	TRBJ2-5	TRBD2	-	TGTGCCAGCAGCTTATGGTCGGCGGGGGGGCAAAGGACCCAGTACTTC	CASSLWSAGGQRTQYF
TRBV30	TRBJ2-7	TRBD1	-	TGTGCCTGGACCCGGGGCGGGACAGGGACCTACGAGCAGTACTTC	CAWTRGGTGTYEQYF
TRBV4-2	TRBJ1-3	-	-	TGTGCCAGCAGCCAAGAGAATCACGGCTCTGGAAACACCATATATTTT	CASSQENHGSGNTIYF
TRBV7-8	TRBJ1-2	-	-	TGTGCCAGCAGCCTCGTTAAATTTGCCGGCTTTACGACGGGAAGGTATGGCTACACCTTC	CASSLVKFAGFTTGRYGYTF
TRBV7-3	TRBJ2-1	-	-	TGTGCCAGCAGCTTAACGAAGGGGTCCCACAATGAGCAGTTCTTC	CASSLTKGSHNEQFF
TRBV28	TRBJ1-5	-	few	TGTGCCAGCAGTTTATCGCACGGGGGGCTCAATCAGCCCCAGCATTTT	CASSLSHGGLNQPQHF
TRBV12-3/TRBV12-4	TRBJ1-3	-	-	TGTGCCAATAGACAGAGCTCTGGAAACACCATATATTTT	CANRQSSGNTIYF
TRBV6-1	TRBJ2-2	TRBD1	-	TGTGCCAGCAGTGAAGTCGCCGGGACAGGGGGGATCGGGGAGCTGTTTTTT	CASSEVAGTGGIGELFF
TRBV28	TRBJ1-1	-	-	TGTGCCAGCTCGGACTCCATGACTTACACTGAAGCTTTCTTT	CASSDSMTYTEAFF
TRBV5-4	TRBJ2-5	TRBD2	-	TGTGCCAGCAATTGGGGGCGGGGGGACCAAGAGACCCAGTACTTC	CASNWGRGDQETQYF
TRBV7-5	TRBJ1-2	-	-	TGTGCCAGAAGCGGCAACGACAGACTTACTGGCTACACCTTC	CARSGNDRLTGYTF
TRBV7-8	TRBJ1-2	-	once	TGTGCCAGCAGCTTAAGTGATTCCGGGGGTTACACCTTC	CASSLSDSGGYTF
TRBV15	TRBJ1-5	TRBD1	-	TGTGCCACCAGCAGATCGGGACAGGGCCTAAATCAGCCCCAGCATTTT	CATSRSGQGLNQPQHF
TRBV9	TRBJ1-4	TRBD1	once	TGTGCCAGCAGCGAGAGGGACAGACGGGCAACTAATGAAAAACTGTTTTTT	CASSERDRRATNEKLFF
TRBV5-3	TRBJ1-2	-	once	TGTGCCAGAAGCTTGGCCGCGTACAGGGTGTTTGTCTATGGCTACACCTTC	CARSLAAYRVFVYGYTF
TRBV7-9	TRBJ2-1	TRBD1	-	TGTGCCAGCAGCTTAGTGGGACAGTACAATGAGCAGTTCTTC	CASSLVGQYNEQFF
TRBV3-1/TRBV3-2	TRBJ2-7	-	-	TGTGCCAGCAGCCAAGAGGGGTCAGGGCCTCGGGACGAGCAGTACTTC	CASSQEGSGPRDEQYF
TRBV7-2	TRBJ1-5	-	-	TGTGCCAGCAGCTTCGGCAGGGGAGAGAATCAGCCCCAGCATTTT	CASSFGRGENQPQHF
TRBV2	TRBJ1-2	-	-	TGTGCCAGCAGCGCAGAGGATGGCTACACCTTC	CASSAEDGYTF
TRBV5-1	TRBJ2-5	-	-	TGCGCCAGCAGCTTGTCCGGGATCCGGGAAGAGACCCAGTACTTC	CASSLSGIREETQYF
TRBV29-1	TRBJ2-5	TRBD2	-	TGCAGTGCGAAACCTAGCGGGGGGAACCAAGAGACCCAGTACTTC	CSAKPSGGNQETQYF
TRBV18	TRBJ1-2	-	-	TGTGCCAGCTCACCCCAGACAGAAAACTATGGCTACACCTTC	CASSPQTENYGYTF
TRBV7-3	TRBJ1-5	-	-	TGTGCCAGCAGCTTATTAGGGGATCAGCCCCAGCATTTT	CASSLLGDQPQHF